The rows below give T cell receptor beta chains drawn from one sample of a study of T cells in Graves' hyperthyroidism and ophthalmopathy. One entry per CDR3 protein results from TCRdb running MiXCR on the multiplex PCR reads. Among about 500,000 distinct CDR3 sequences listed, 15% to 20% were seen once. The material sequenced was blood. These TCRs come from a woman in her twenties or thirties with Graves' ophthalmopathy. CDR3s include the opening cysteine and the closing phenylalanine or tryptophan. The D gene is left open where the match is weak. Not all rows give a size; the values are once, few, many and, for expanded clones, a class.

TGCAGTGCTAGAGATCGGACTGACGACTTCACAGATACGCAGTATTTT,CSARDRTDDFTDTQYF,-,TRBJ2-3,many,TRBV20-1,16
TGTGCCAGCAGGGAAGGTAGAGAGACCCAGTACTTC,CASREGRETQYF,-,TRBJ2-5,few,TRBV12-3/TRBV12-4,12
TGTGCCAGCAGTGAAGCAGGGGGTAATTCCGGGGAGCTGTTTTTT,CASSEAGGNSGELFF,-,TRBJ2-2,-,TRBV6-1,15
TGCAGTGCTAGAGAAGGGGGTCAGGGGGCCAAAAACATTCAGTACTTC,CSAREGGQGAKNIQYF,-,TRBJ2-4,many,TRBV20-1,16
TGCAGTGTTTCCCCGGGCGGGACCTTGGCGGTCGGGGAGCTGTTTTTT,CSVSPGGTLAVGELFF,-,TRBJ2-2,many,TRBV20-1,16
TGTGCCACCCGTGACAAGCGGGAGGGACTCACAGATACGCAGTATTTT,CATRDKREGLTDTQYF,TRBD2,TRBJ2-3,-,TRBV10-3,16
TGTGCCAGCAGTTTATATCGCGGGAGTGTTTACAATGAGCAGTTCTTC,CASSLYRGSVYNEQFF,TRBD2,TRBJ2-1,-,TRBV28,16
TGTGCCAGCAGCCGATCTCAGGGAATGAACACTGAAGCTTTCTTT,CASSRSQGMNTEAFF,-,TRBJ1-1,-,TRBV6-1,15
TGTGCCAGCAGCCGTACTCCAGGTGCAAACTACGAGCAGTACTTC,CASSRTPGANYEQYF,-,TRBJ2-7,many,TRBV4-2,15
TGTGCCAGCAGTGATGGCAGCGGGACAGATACGCAGTATTTT,CASSDGSGTDTQYF,-,TRBJ2-3,many,TRBV2,14
TGTGCCAGCAGCCCAAGCCCGGCGGGAGGCAACGAGCAGTACTTC,CASSPSPAGGNEQYF,TRBD2,TRBJ2-7,-,TRBV11-3,15
TGTGCCAGCAGTTACTCCCCGAGAGCCAAAAACATTCAGTACTTC,CASSYSPRAKNIQYF,-,TRBJ2-4,-,TRBV6-5,15
TGTGCCAGTAGCGAAGCTTCGATAGATAATGAGCAGTTCTTC,CASSEASIDNEQFF,-,TRBJ2-1,-,TRBV19,14
TGTGCCAGCAGCCCAGTCGGGTATCAAAACATTCAGTACTTC,CASSPVGYQNIQYF,-,TRBJ2-4,-,TRBV28,14
TGTGCCAGCAGCGTTACCGGGACTTCTAATGAAAAACTGTTTTTT,CASSVTGTSNEKLFF,-,TRBJ1-4,-,TRBV9,15
TGCAGTGCGAACTCCGGGACCTCTTCGGGAAAACTGTTTTTT,CSANSGTSSGKLFF,-,TRBJ1-4,-,TRBV20-1,14
TGTGCCAGCTGGACAGGGTACACCGGGGAGCTGTTTTTT,CASWTGYTGELFF,TRBD1,TRBJ2-2,-,TRBV28,13
TGTGCCAGCAGATCGACAGGGGCGGCAGATACGCAGTATTTT,CASRSTGAADTQYF,TRBD1,TRBJ2-3,many,TRBV7-2,14
TGTGCCAGCAGCCCAAGGACCCCCGGGGGCGAGACCCAGTACTTC,CASSPRTPGGETQYF,-,TRBJ2-5,many,TRBV5-6,15
TGTGCCAGCTCACCACTGACAGGCACTGAAGCTTTCTTT,CASSPLTGTEAFF,-,TRBJ1-1,many,TRBV18,13
TGCAGTGCTAGCCCCGGGACAGGGGGAGTGGAGACCCAGTACTTC,CSASPGTGGVETQYF,TRBD1,TRBJ2-5,few,TRBV20-1,15
TGTGCCAGCAGCTTAGAGAAAAGCACAGATACGCAGTATTTT,CASSLEKSTDTQYF,-,TRBJ2-3,many,TRBV7-2,14
TGTGCCAGCAGTTTCCCAGGGGCGGATATGAATGAGCAGTTCTTC,CASSFPGADMNEQFF,-,TRBJ2-1,many,TRBV28,15
TGTGCCAGCAGCCCCGGCTGGACAGGGGCCTACAATGAGCAGTTCTTC,CASSPGWTGAYNEQFF,TRBD1,TRBJ2-1,-,TRBV5-5,16
TGTGCCACCAGTCAAGGGACGGCGGTTTCAGAGACCCAGTACTTC,CATSQGTAVSETQYF,-,TRBJ2-5,few,TRBV24-1,15
TGTGCCAGCAGCCTTGACAGGGAAAATGAGCAGTTCTTC,CASSLDRENEQFF,TRBD1,TRBJ2-1,-,TRBV11-1,13
TGCGCCAGCAGCCAAGATCGGGGGATTATAGATACGCAGTATTTT,CASSQDRGIIDTQYF,-,TRBJ2-3,-,TRBV4-3,15
TGTGCCAGCAGCCAGGCGGCAGATACGCAGTATTTT,CASSQAADTQYF,-,TRBJ2-3,many,TRBV7-6,12
TGTGCCAGTAGTGTGCCACGGATCGGGACGTGGGACACCGGGGAGCTGTTTTTT,CASSVPRIGTWDTGELFF,-,TRBJ2-2,-,TRBV19,18
TGTGCCAGCAGTTACTCGGGGACTAGCGGCAGCTCCTACGAGCAGTACTTC,CASSYSGTSGSSYEQYF,TRBD2,TRBJ2-7,few,TRBV6-6,17
TGTGCCAGCAGTATCAGGCTTCAGCGGGAGGGCCCTCAGAGCTCCTACAATGAGCAGTTCTTC,CASSIRLQREGPQSSYNEQFF,TRBD2,TRBJ2-1,many,TRBV28,21
TGCAGCGCGAAGCGGGGCGCCTACGAGCAGTACTTC,CSAKRGAYEQYF,TRBD2,TRBJ2-7,-,TRBV29-1,12
TGTGCCTGGAGTGGTCTCACTGAAGCTTTCTTT,CAWSGLTEAFF,-,TRBJ1-1,many,TRBV30,11
TGTGCCAGCAGTTTATACGGGGCGAACATTCAGTACTTC,CASSLYGANIQYF,-,TRBJ2-4,many,TRBV28,13
TGTGCCTGGAGGGAGAGCGGAAGCACAGATACGCAGTATTTT,CAWRESGSTDTQYF,-,TRBJ2-3,many,TRBV30,14
TGTGCCTGGGAAAAGTCAAGTCCGGGATCAGAGCAGTTCTTC,CAWEKSSPGSEQFF,-,TRBJ2-1,many,TRBV30,14
TGTGCCAGCAGCGTGGAGACAGGGCCCTATGGCTACACCTTC,CASSVETGPYGYTF,TRBD1,TRBJ1-2,many,TRBV9,14
TGTGCCAGCAGTGAATCAGGGAGGGTGAACTATGGCTACACCTTC,CASSESGRVNYGYTF,-,TRBJ1-2,few,TRBV25-1,15
TGTGCCAGCAGCAAAGGATCCTATAATTCACCCCTCCACTTT,CASSKGSYNSPLHF,-,TRBJ1-6,-,TRBV12-3/TRBV12-4,14
TGTGCCAGCAGCCAAGGGCTCGGTAGCGGGAGCAATGAGCAGTTCTTC,CASSQGLGSGSNEQFF,TRBD2,TRBJ2-1,many,TRBV14,16
TGCAGTGCTAGAGGAGGCGTTAGCGCCTACGAGCAGTACTTC,CSARGGVSAYEQYF,-,TRBJ2-7,many,TRBV20-1,14
TGTGCCAGCAGCCAACGACAGGGTTCCTCCTACGAGCAGTACTTC,CASSQRQGSSYEQYF,TRBD1,TRBJ2-7,many,TRBV7-9,15
TGTGCCAGCAGTCTTGGACAGCCCGGGGAGCTGTTTTTT,CASSLGQPGELFF,-,TRBJ2-2,few,TRBV28,13
TGTGCCAGCAGCGAAACCCAGGGGGCAGATGGCTATGGCTACACCTTC,CASSETQGADGYGYTF,TRBD1,TRBJ1-2,many,TRBV9,16
TGTGCCAGCAGTTTCTCTAGGGGGCTTTATGGCTACACCTTC,CASSFSRGLYGYTF,TRBD1,TRBJ1-2,-,TRBV28,14
TGTGCCAGCAGCTTGGGTTTGTCGGGACTAGCGAATTTCCTCCAGTTCTTC,CASSLGLSGLANFLQFF,TRBD2,TRBJ2-1,-,TRBV7-9,17
TGCGCCAGCAGCTTGGAAGAGACCCAGTACTTC,CASSLEETQYF,-,TRBJ2-5,many,TRBV5-1,11
TGCGCCAGCAGCTTTCACAATATCTCCTTAGATGACGAGCAGTACTTC,CASSFHNISLDDEQYF,-,TRBJ2-7,many,TRBV5-1,16
TGTGCCAGCAGTTTAAGGGACCTACGGACAGGCTCGGCTGAAGCTTTCTTT,CASSLRDLRTGSAEAFF,TRBD1,TRBJ1-1,-,TRBV28,17
TGTGCCAGCAGCCTGGTTCTAGCGGGTAATGACAATGAGCAGTTCTTC,CASSLVLAGNDNEQFF,TRBD2,TRBJ2-1,few,TRBV5-6,16
TGCGCCAGCAGCTTGAGGGCCAGGACCTTCTACAATGAGCAGTTCTTC,CASSLRARTFYNEQFF,-,TRBJ2-1,many,TRBV5-1,16
TGTGCCAGCAGCCTCTTTAGCGGGAGGGTGTTCTTC,CASSLFSGRVFF,TRBD2,TRBJ2-1,few,TRBV11-2,12
TGTGCCAGCAGTCAGCAGGGGACGGGCACTGAAGCTTTCTTT,CASSQQGTGTEAFF,-,TRBJ1-1,many,TRBV6-1,14
TGCGCCAGCAGCCCAACCTATGGGATCGTGGGATTAGCCAAAAACATTCAGTACTTC,CASSPTYGIVGLAKNIQYF,-,TRBJ2-4,few,TRBV4-1,19